The entry below describes one T cell receptor (beta chain). Its cognate antigen is unknown. The entry originates in a study of T cell responses to AZD1222 COVID-19 vaccine. Study-wide results and limits: Scientists sampled the repertoires only once the peak T cell response had passed.

Trimming removed 5 bases from V and 2 bases from J, with 16 bases in between. The germline gives CDR1 SEHNR, CDR2 FQNEAQ (reference sequence). The CDR3 covers 15 residues. The repertoire was sequenced with immunoSEQ multiplex PCR; TCRdb's copy has only in-frame clones and lacks some. The data show about 92,000 clones, 80% to 90% seen once. V and J are TRBV7-9 and TRBJ2-7; D may be TRBD1 (6 bases). Source: peripheral blood, taken on day 0 of AZD1222 vaccination. This clonotype originated in an adult in good health. The DNA for the CDR3 is TGTGCCAGCAGCCCTAGTGGGGGCAGGACCTACGAGCAGTACTTC. Amino acids: CASSPSGGRTYEQYF.